A selection of T cell receptor beta chains follows, all from one sample in a study of T-cell memory formation after mild COVID-19. TCRdb re-called the 5' RACE reads with MiXCR, one entry per CDR3 protein. Altogether 350,000 to 500,000 distinct CDR3 sequences are present, about 20% being singletons, with the ten largest covering 8.4%. Sequenced input: PBMCs or a T cell subset sorted from them (not recorded which). The receptor source for this set is an adult woman who had mild COVID-19 (a few samples of this study predate the infection). Cell type and time point are not known. Each CDR3 is given with its conserved first and last residue. A D gene is named only where the DNA matches it firmly. Size is omitted from some rows. Given values are once, few, many or a class for expanded clones.

>NA|few|TRBJ1-5|TRBV24-1
CATSDNRHNQPQHF
TGTGCCACCAGTGATAATAGACACAATCAGCCCCAGCATTTT
>NA|NA|TRBJ2-2|TRBV21-1
CASSKWKREGGELFF
TGTGCCAGCAGCAAATGGAAGCGGGAGGGCGGGGAGCTGTTTTTT
>NA|few|TRBJ1-1|TRBV3-1
CASSQGRLNGAFF
TGTGCCAGCAGCCAGGGGAGATTGAATGGGGCTTTCTTT
>TRBD2|few|TRBJ2-1|TRBV6-5
CASSYSAGGTGNEQFF
TGTGCCAGCAGTTACTCGGCGGGAGGGACGGGCAATGAGCAGTTCTTC
>NA|many|TRBJ2-7|TRBV19
CASSFIATGSSSYEQYF
TGTGCCAGTAGTTTCATCGCAACAGGATCGAGCTCCTACGAGCAGTACTTC
>NA|NA|TRBJ1-2|TRBV4-1
CASSQFALPPAYGYTF
TGCGCCAGCAGCCAGTTCGCACTGCCTCCCGCCTATGGCTACACCTTC
>NA|few|TRBJ1-2|TRBV6-1
CASGLVILSDYTF
TGTGCCAGCGGGTTGGTCATTCTTAGTGACTACACCTTC
>TRBD1|NA|TRBJ1-2|TRBV27
CASSYHGTGKGYTF
TGTGCCAGCAGCTATCACGGGACAGGGAAAGGCTACACCTTC
>NA|few|TRBJ2-5|TRBV5-4
CASSSWSVGTQYF
TGTGCCAGCAGCTCCTGGTCCGTCGGGACCCAGTACTTC
>NA|many|TRBJ2-3|TRBV5-1
CASSPASPDTQYF
TGCGCCAGCAGCCCGGCTAGCCCAGATACGCAGTATTTT
>TRBD1|few|TRBJ1-2|TRBV11-2
CASSLGVTGADGYTF
TGTGCCAGCAGCTTAGGGGTTACAGGGGCAGACGGCTACACCTTC
>NA|few|TRBJ2-3|TRBV24-1
CATSELPRSDTQYF
TGTGCCACCAGTGAACTTCCTAGGTCAGATACGCAGTATTTT
>NA|many|TRBJ2-7|TRBV7-2
CASSLGRVEQYF
TGTGCCAGCAGCTTAGGGAGGGTCGAGCAGTACTTC
>NA|NA|TRBJ2-3|TRBV20-1
CSVARGAENTQYF
TGCAGTGTCGCCCGGGGGGCCGAAAATACGCAGTATTTT
>NA|NA|TRBJ2-7|TRBV18
CASSPAGRPYEQYF
TGTGCCAGCTCACCGGCCGGGCGACCCTACGAGCAGTACTTC
>TRBD2|many|TRBJ2-1|TRBV2
CASSRGDYNEQFF
TGTGCCAGCAGCCGGGGGGACTACAATGAGCAGTTCTTC
>TRBD2|NA|TRBJ2-1|TRBV12-3/TRBV12-4
CASRSPGLAGFEQFF
TGTGCCAGCAGGTCACCGGGACTAGCGGGATTTGAGCAGTTCTTC
>TRBD1|many|TRBJ1-2|TRBV3-1
CASSQGTGSNYGYTF
TGTGCCAGCAGCCAAGGGACAGGCTCTAACTATGGCTACACCTTC
>TRBD2|NA|TRBJ2-3|TRBV5-4
CASSSGLGSDTQYF
TGTGCCAGCAGCTCCGGACTAGGCTCAGATACGCAGTATTTT
>NA|few|TRBJ1-5|TRBV4-1
CASSQGHSNQPQHF
TGCGCCAGCAGCCAAGGCCATAGCAATCAGCCCCAGCATTTT
>NA|NA|TRBJ2-7|TRBV12-3/TRBV12-4
CASSSLPNYEQYF
TGTGCCAGCAGTTCCCTCCCCAACTACGAGCAGTACTTC
>NA|NA|TRBJ2-3|TRBV9
CASSVDRDTDTQYF
TGTGCCAGCAGCGTAGACAGGGACACAGATACGCAGTATTTT
>TRBD2|NA|TRBJ2-1|TRBV27
CASSVSSGRKNNEQFF
TGTGCCAGCAGCGTGTCTAGCGGGAGGAAGAACAATGAGCAGTTCTTC
>NA|many|TRBJ2-2|TRBV7-8
CASSLVQRGAVTGELFF
TGTGCCAGCAGCTTAGTCCAACGGGGGGCTGTCACCGGGGAGCTGTTTTTT
>NA|few|TRBJ1-5|TRBV12-3/TRBV12-4
CASSPPGVRNQPQHF
TGTGCCAGCAGTCCTCCCGGGGTTCGGAATCAGCCCCAGCATTTT
>NA|NA|TRBJ1-3|TRBV5-1
CASSLEGGSGNTIYF
TGCGCCAGCAGCTTGGAGGGTGGATCTGGAAACACCATATATTTT
>TRBD2|NA|TRBJ2-3|TRBV6-5
CASSYSGGLSTDTQYF
TGTGCCAGCAGTTACAGCGGGGGGCTTAGCACAGATACGCAGTATTTT
>NA|NA|TRBJ1-5|TRBV6-6
CASSYRQYLSLTDRRNQPQHF
TGTGCCAGCAGTTACAGACAGTACCTAAGTCTAACAGACAGGAGAAATCAGCCCCAGCATTTT
>NA|many|TRBJ1-6|TRBV18
CASSPVNPGGAESPLHF
TGTGCCAGCTCACCTGTAAACCCGGGGGGTGCGGAGTCACCCCTCCACTTT
>NA|few|TRBJ2-5|TRBV9
CASSVWQGQETQYF
TGTGCCAGCAGCGTTTGGCAGGGCCAAGAGACCCAGTACTTC
>TRBD1|NA|TRBJ2-5|TRBV7-9
CASRPGTGETQYF
TGTGCCAGCAGGCCCGGGACAGGAGAGACCCAGTACTTC
>TRBD2|few|TRBJ2-3|TRBV5-1
CASSAGLGVTDTQYF
TGCGCCAGCAGCGCCGGACTAGGAGTCACGGATACGCAGTATTTT
>TRBD1|few|TRBJ1-1|TRBV9
CASSTDGTESEAFF
TGTGCCAGCAGCACCGACGGGACAGAATCTGAAGCTTTCTTT
>NA|few|TRBJ2-7|TRBV11-2
CASRRWGSGYEQYF
TGTGCCAGCAGAAGGTGGGGAAGCGGGTACGAGCAGTACTTC
>NA|once|TRBJ2-3|TRBV10-3
CAISESKTGTDTQYF
TGTGCCATCAGTGAGTCGAAGACTGGCACAGATACGCAGTATTTT
>TRBD1|NA|TRBJ2-7|TRBV7-6
CASSFSPAGQGAEQYF
TGTGCCAGCAGCTTTAGCCCGGCCGGACAGGGGGCTGAGCAGTACTTC
>NA|NA|TRBJ2-2|TRBV2
CASSDGVQGDTGELFF
TGTGCCAGCAGTGACGGGGTGCAGGGTGACACCGGGGAGCTGTTTTTT
>NA|many|TRBJ2-3|TRBV7-2
CASSLSAAPTDTQYF
TGTGCCAGCAGCTTGTCGGCAGCTCCCACAGATACGCAGTATTTT
>TRBD1|NA|TRBJ2-7|TRBV6-6
CASSSTGGDEQYF
TGTGCCAGCAGCAGTACAGGGGGCGACGAGCAGTACTTC
>NA|few|TRBJ2-1|TRBV12-3/TRBV12-4
CASCRDGGYNEQFF
TGTGCCAGTTGCCGGGACGGAGGATACAATGAGCAGTTCTTC
>NA|many|TRBJ2-1|TRBV18
CASSPPGIDEQFF
TGTGCCAGCTCACCACCCGGGATCGATGAGCAGTTCTTC
>NA|few|TRBJ2-7|TRBV7-9
CASSTRTTYEQYF
TGTGCCAGCAGCACCCGGACCACCTACGAGCAGTACTTC
>NA|NA|TRBJ2-1|TRBV7-6
CASSLEPGARGNEQFF
TGTGCCAGCAGCTTAGAGCCGGGGGCGAGGGGCAATGAGCAGTTCTTC
>NA|NA|TRBJ2-3|TRBV10-3
CAISELLGGAGTDTQYF
TGTGCCATCAGTGAGCTCCTAGGGGGGGCAGGCACAGATACGCAGTATTTT
>NA|few|TRBJ2-7|TRBV11-3
CASSLRAGHEQYF
TGTGCCAGCAGCTTAAGGGCAGGCCACGAGCAGTACTTC
>TRBD1|many|TRBJ2-1|TRBV24-1
CATSDQDRGSYNEQFF
TGTGCCACCAGTGATCAGGACAGGGGCAGCTACAATGAGCAGTTCTTC
>NA|NA|TRBJ2-1|TRBV4-3
CASSQDALARNNEQFF
TGCGCCAGCAGCCAAGATGCCCTAGCGCGCAACAATGAGCAGTTCTTC
>NA|NA|TRBJ1-5|TRBV19
CASSIGTSNQPQHF
TGTGCCAGTAGTATCGGGACTAGCAATCAGCCCCAGCATTTT